One T cell receptor beta chain is described in this entry. Authors of the study amplified TCR beta CDR3 regions from RNA transcripts. HTBI primers were used for first-round RT-PCR of the TCR CDR3. TCRdb processed the multiplex PCR reads anew with MiXCR; each CDR3 protein has one entry. The sample holds 200,000 to 250,000 distinct CDR3 sequences, around 16% seen once. The record originates from a study of T cells in Graves' hyperthyroidism and ophthalmopathy. Sequenced: blood. The receptor was derived from a woman aged 45-60 years with Graves' hyperthyroidism.

This CDR3 reads CATRRDSNTGELFF. DNA for the CDR3: TGTGCCACCAGGAGGGATTCGAACACCGGGGAGCTGTTTTTT. The rearrangement joins TRBV24-1 to TRBJ2-2, with a tentative D call TRBD2 (5 bases). V gave up 7 bases and J gave up 0 bases, with 8 bases separating them. Germline CDR1 reads KGHDR; CDR2 reads SFDVKD. The CDR3 sequence is 14 residues long.